A selection of T cell receptor beta chains follows, all from one sample in a study of PD-L1 blockade in urothelial cancer. The method was immunoSEQ multiplex PCR; TCRdb's version includes in-frame clones alone and lacks a portion of them. Among under 85,000 clones listed, around 93% were seen once. The specimen comprised PBMCs, sampled around atezolizumab (anti-PD-L1) treatment. All receptors derive from a woman older than 75 with urothelial cancer. Both conserved end residues are part of each CDR3. Each record gives: D gene, clone size, V gene, J gene, CDR3 protein, CDR3 DNA. The D gene is left open where the match is weak. Clone size, where shown, is once, few, many, or a class for clones that have expanded.

d_call: -; clone_size: -; v_call: TRBV18; j_call: TRBJ1-2; cdr3_aa: CASSPSGTLGDYGYTF; cdr3_nt: TGTGCCAGCTCACCTTCCGGGACTTTGGGGGACTATGGCTACACCTTC
d_call: -; clone_size: -; v_call: TRBV5-1; j_call: TRBJ2-2; cdr3_aa: CASSLGVTGELFF; cdr3_nt: TGCGCCAGCAGCTTAGGGGTGACCGGGGAGCTGTTTTTT
d_call: TRBD1; clone_size: -; v_call: TRBV27; j_call: TRBJ2-6; cdr3_aa: CASSSDRDTLNSGANVLTF; cdr3_nt: TGTGCCAGCAGCTCGGACAGGGATACCCTGAACTCTGGGGCCAACGTCCTGACTTTC
d_call: -; clone_size: -; v_call: TRBV18; j_call: TRBJ1-2; cdr3_aa: CASSTVNYGYTF; cdr3_nt: TGTGCCAGCTCGACAGTTAACTATGGCTACACCTTC
d_call: -; clone_size: -; v_call: TRBV6-4; j_call: TRBJ2-3; cdr3_aa: CATQVADTQYF; cdr3_nt: TGTGCCACCCAGGTGGCAGATACGCAGTATTTT
d_call: -; clone_size: once; v_call: TRBV6-1; j_call: TRBJ1-2; cdr3_aa: CASSEAGGVGSVGYTF; cdr3_nt: TGTGCCAGCAGTGAAGCGGGGGGGGTGGGCAGTGTTGGCTACACCTTC
d_call: -; clone_size: -; v_call: TRBV10-3; j_call: TRBJ2-7; cdr3_aa: CAISEYEGESYEQYF; cdr3_nt: TGTGCCATCAGTGAGTACGAGGGAGAGTCCTACGAGCAGTACTTC
d_call: -; clone_size: -; v_call: TRBV27; j_call: TRBJ2-2; cdr3_aa: CASSWNTGELFF; cdr3_nt: TGTGCCAGCAGCTGGAACACCGGGGAGCTGTTTTTT
d_call: -; clone_size: -; v_call: TRBV5-1; j_call: TRBJ2-3; cdr3_aa: CASSLGRGISTDTQYF; cdr3_nt: TGCGCCAGCAGCTTGGGTCGCGGGATTAGCACAGATACGCAGTATTTT
d_call: TRBD1; clone_size: -; v_call: TRBV19; j_call: TRBJ2-2; cdr3_aa: CASSMWGQRPRPGTGELFF; cdr3_nt: TGTGCCAGTAGTATGTGGGGACAGAGGCCGCGCCCCGGCACCGGGGAGCTGTTTTTT
d_call: TRBD1; clone_size: -; v_call: TRBV5-1; j_call: TRBJ2-3; cdr3_aa: CASSSQGARVDTQYF; cdr3_nt: TGCGCCAGCAGCTCACAGGGGGCAAGAGTAGATACGCAGTATTTT
d_call: TRBD2; clone_size: -; v_call: TRBV11-2; j_call: TRBJ2-5; cdr3_aa: CASSPSSSGYQETQYF; cdr3_nt: TGTGCCAGCAGCCCGTCAAGTAGCGGGTACCAAGAGACCCAGTACTTC
d_call: -; clone_size: -; v_call: TRBV19; j_call: TRBJ2-3; cdr3_aa: CASSIVSGPDTQYF; cdr3_nt: TGTGCCAGTAGTATAGTATCAGGCCCAGATACGCAGTATTTT
d_call: -; clone_size: -; v_call: TRBV28; j_call: TRBJ1-5; cdr3_aa: CASSPTARGSNQPQHF; cdr3_nt: TGTGCCAGCAGCCCCACAGCCCGGGGGAGCAATCAGCCCCAGCATTTT
d_call: -; clone_size: -; v_call: TRBV28; j_call: TRBJ2-7; cdr3_aa: CASSFLGYEQYF; cdr3_nt: TGTGCCAGCAGTTTCCTAGGCTACGAGCAGTACTTC
d_call: TRBD1; clone_size: once; v_call: TRBV10-3; j_call: TRBJ1-2; cdr3_aa: CAISGGTGGAYGYTF; cdr3_nt: TGTGCCATCAGTGGGGGGACAGGGGGCGCCTATGGCTACACCTTC
d_call: TRBD1; clone_size: -; v_call: TRBV19; j_call: TRBJ1-5; cdr3_aa: CASSMRDRGRWNQPQHF; cdr3_nt: TGTGCCAGTAGTATGAGGGACAGGGGGCGATGGAATCAGCCCCAGCATTTT
d_call: TRBD1; clone_size: -; v_call: TRBV5-1; j_call: TRBJ2-3; cdr3_aa: CASSLSGQSTDTQYF; cdr3_nt: TGCGCCAGCAGCTTGTCGGGACAGAGCACAGATACGCAGTATTTT
d_call: -; clone_size: -; v_call: TRBV19; j_call: TRBJ1-2; cdr3_aa: CASSIDSTRAGYTF; cdr3_nt: TGTGCCAGTAGTATAGATTCTACCAGGGCTGGCTACACCTTC
d_call: -; clone_size: -; v_call: TRBV28; j_call: TRBJ1-2; cdr3_aa: CASSLTGNYGYTF; cdr3_nt: TGTGCCAGCAGTTTGACGGGAAACTATGGCTACACCTTC
d_call: -; clone_size: -; v_call: TRBV2; j_call: TRBJ2-2; cdr3_aa: CASKETITGELFF; cdr3_nt: TGTGCCAGCAAGGAGACGATCACCGGGGAGCTGTTTTTT
d_call: TRBD1; clone_size: -; v_call: TRBV7-9; j_call: TRBJ1-3; cdr3_aa: CASGMTGIGNTIYF; cdr3_nt: TGTGCCAGCGGAATGACAGGGATTGGAAACACCATATATTTT
d_call: -; clone_size: -; v_call: TRBV2; j_call: TRBJ2-7; cdr3_aa: CASTAPGRDEQYF; cdr3_nt: TGTGCCAGCACCGCCCCGGGAAGGGACGAGCAGTACTTC
d_call: -; clone_size: once; v_call: TRBV30; j_call: TRBJ2-7; cdr3_aa: CAWSRDWTYEQYF; cdr3_nt: TGTGCCTGGAGCCGGGACTGGACCTACGAGCAGTACTTC
d_call: -; clone_size: -; v_call: TRBV10-1; j_call: TRBJ2-7; cdr3_aa: CASSESVRSSYEQYF; cdr3_nt: TGCGCCAGCAGTGAGTCGGTCAGAAGCTCCTACGAGCAGTACTTC
d_call: TRBD1; clone_size: -; v_call: TRBV9; j_call: TRBJ1-5; cdr3_aa: CASSPSGQGNQPQHF; cdr3_nt: TGTGCCAGCAGCCCCTCGGGACAGGGAAATCAGCCCCAGCATTTT
d_call: TRBD2; clone_size: once; v_call: TRBV11-2; j_call: TRBJ2-1; cdr3_aa: CATRGSSEQFF; cdr3_nt: TGTGCCACCCGCGGGAGTAGTGAGCAGTTCTTC
d_call: -; clone_size: -; v_call: TRBV27; j_call: TRBJ2-5; cdr3_aa: CASSSQRSRLETQYF; cdr3_nt: TGTGCCAGCAGTTCTCAGCGGTCACGACTAGAGACCCAGTACTTC
d_call: -; clone_size: -; v_call: TRBV7-2; j_call: TRBJ1-2; cdr3_aa: CASSPQQKNGYTF; cdr3_nt: TGTGCCAGCAGCCCTCAACAGAAGAATGGCTACACCTTC
d_call: TRBD1; clone_size: -; v_call: TRBV27; j_call: TRBJ1-5; cdr3_aa: CASSGTGEWSQPQHF; cdr3_nt: TGTGCCAGCAGTGGGACAGGGGAGTGGAGTCAGCCCCAGCATTTT
d_call: TRBD2; clone_size: -; v_call: TRBV29-1; j_call: TRBJ2-7; cdr3_aa: CSIKTSGIGGPHEQYF; cdr3_nt: TGCAGCATAAAGACTAGCGGGATAGGGGGACCCCACGAGCAGTACTTC
d_call: TRBD1; clone_size: -; v_call: TRBV5-1; j_call: TRBJ1-1; cdr3_aa: CASSSGQTNTEAFF; cdr3_nt: TGCGCCAGCAGCTCGGGACAGACGAACACTGAAGCTTTCTTT
d_call: -; clone_size: -; v_call: TRBV19; j_call: TRBJ2-3; cdr3_aa: CASSIGLGTDTQYF; cdr3_nt: TGTGCCAGTAGTATCGGACTGGGCACAGATACGCAGTATTTT
d_call: -; clone_size: -; v_call: TRBV19; j_call: TRBJ2-1; cdr3_aa: CASNQRGAGSGEQFF; cdr3_nt: TGTGCCAGTAACCAACGCGGGGCGGGTTCGGGTGAGCAGTTCTTC
d_call: -; clone_size: -; v_call: TRBV6-1; j_call: TRBJ2-7; cdr3_aa: CASSGAPTSWSSYEQYF; cdr3_nt: TGTGCCAGCAGTGGAGCACCAACTAGCTGGAGCTCCTACGAGCAGTACTTC
d_call: -; clone_size: -; v_call: TRBV5-6; j_call: TRBJ1-5; cdr3_aa: CASSLFLGSGQPQHF; cdr3_nt: TGTGCCAGCAGCCTATTCTTAGGTTCGGGGCAGCCCCAGCATTTT
d_call: -; clone_size: -; v_call: TRBV5-1; j_call: TRBJ2-3; cdr3_aa: CASSLLAGSSTDTQYF; cdr3_nt: TGCGCCAGCAGCTTGTTGGCGGGCTCGAGCACAGATACGCAGTATTTT
d_call: -; clone_size: few; v_call: TRBV25-1; j_call: TRBJ1-1; cdr3_aa: CASRGGWDKAFF; cdr3_nt: TGTGCCAGCAGGGGGGGGTGGGATAAAGCTTTCTTT
d_call: -; clone_size: -; v_call: TRBV28; j_call: TRBJ1-5; cdr3_aa: CASSLGGEGQPQHF; cdr3_nt: TGTGCCAGCAGTTTAGGAGGGGAGGGTCAGCCCCAGCATTTT
d_call: -; clone_size: -; v_call: TRBV6-5; j_call: TRBJ2-1; cdr3_aa: CASSTSGGPSNEQFF; cdr3_nt: TGTGCCAGCAGTACGTCCGGAGGGCCTAGCAATGAGCAGTTCTTC
d_call: -; clone_size: -; v_call: TRBV11-2; j_call: TRBJ1-1; cdr3_aa: CASSFQVNTEAFF; cdr3_nt: TGTGCCAGCAGCTTCCAGGTGAACACTGAAGCTTTCTTT
d_call: -; clone_size: few; v_call: TRBV5-4; j_call: TRBJ2-5; cdr3_aa: CASSLGSQETQYF; cdr3_nt: TGTGCCAGCAGCTTGGGTAGCCAGGAGACCCAGTACTTC
d_call: -; clone_size: -; v_call: TRBV5-5; j_call: TRBJ2-1; cdr3_aa: CASSLGYGQGDEQFF; cdr3_nt: TGTGCCAGCAGCTTGGGATATGGGCAGGGCGATGAGCAGTTCTTC
d_call: -; clone_size: -; v_call: TRBV2; j_call: TRBJ1-5; cdr3_aa: CASSEAGGINQPQHF; cdr3_nt: TGTGCCAGCAGTGAAGCAGGGGGTATCAATCAGCCCCAGCATTTT
d_call: -; clone_size: -; v_call: TRBV20-1; j_call: TRBJ2-3; cdr3_aa: CSARIGQPQYF; cdr3_nt: TGCAGTGCTAGAATTGGACAGCCGCAGTATTTT
d_call: TRBD1; clone_size: -; v_call: TRBV28; j_call: TRBJ2-7; cdr3_aa: CASSPDRDEQYF; cdr3_nt: TGTGCCAGCAGCCCGGACAGGGACGAGCAGTACTTC
d_call: -; clone_size: -; v_call: TRBV19; j_call: TRBJ1-3; cdr3_aa: CASSPHDWAVSGNTIYF; cdr3_nt: TGTGCCAGTAGCCCCCATGATTGGGCCGTCTCTGGAAACACCATATATTTT
d_call: -; clone_size: -; v_call: TRBV11-2; j_call: TRBJ2-7; cdr3_aa: CASSSGTGYYEQYF; cdr3_nt: TGTGCCAGCAGCTCCGGTACGGGGTACTACGAGCAGTACTTC
d_call: TRBD1; clone_size: -; v_call: TRBV28; j_call: TRBJ2-1; cdr3_aa: CASSTWTGVVDEQFF; cdr3_nt: TGTGCCAGCAGTACATGGACAGGGGTAGTAGATGAGCAGTTCTTC
d_call: TRBD2; clone_size: -; v_call: TRBV11-1; j_call: TRBJ2-5; cdr3_aa: CASSLETARTSGSGETQYF; cdr3_nt: TGTGCCAGCAGCTTAGAGACAGCTAGGACTAGCGGGAGTGGTGAGACCCAGTACTTC
d_call: TRBD2; clone_size: -; v_call: TRBV28; j_call: TRBJ2-1; cdr3_aa: CASSTSAYNEQFF; cdr3_nt: TGTGCCAGCAGTACTAGCGCTTACAATGAGCAGTTCTTC
d_call: -; clone_size: -; v_call: TRBV5-1; j_call: TRBJ1-1; cdr3_aa: CASRFPTGSTEAFF; cdr3_nt: TGCGCCAGCAGATTCCCTACAGGGTCCACTGAAGCTTTCTTT
d_call: TRBD1; clone_size: -; v_call: TRBV29-1; j_call: TRBJ2-7; cdr3_aa: CSVEGTRDRAYEQYF; cdr3_nt: TGCAGCGTTGAAGGGACCCGGGACAGGGCCTACGAGCAGTACTTC